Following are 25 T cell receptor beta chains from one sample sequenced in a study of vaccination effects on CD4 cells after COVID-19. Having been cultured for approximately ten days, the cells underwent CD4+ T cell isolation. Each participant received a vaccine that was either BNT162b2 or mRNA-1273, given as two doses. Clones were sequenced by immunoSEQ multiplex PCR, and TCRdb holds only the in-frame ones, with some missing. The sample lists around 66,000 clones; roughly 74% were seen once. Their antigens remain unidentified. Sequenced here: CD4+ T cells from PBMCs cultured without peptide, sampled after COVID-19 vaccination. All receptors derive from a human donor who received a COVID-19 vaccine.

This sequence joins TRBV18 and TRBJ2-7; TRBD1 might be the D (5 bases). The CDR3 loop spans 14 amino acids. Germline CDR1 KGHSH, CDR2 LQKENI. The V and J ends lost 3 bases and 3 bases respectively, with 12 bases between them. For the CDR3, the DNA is TGTGCCAGCTCACCTCGCTCGGACAACTACGAGCAGTACGTC. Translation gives CASSPRSDNYEQYV.

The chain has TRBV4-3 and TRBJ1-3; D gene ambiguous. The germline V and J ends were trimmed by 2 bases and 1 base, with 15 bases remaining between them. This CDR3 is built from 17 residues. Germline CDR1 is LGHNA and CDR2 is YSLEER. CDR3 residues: CASSQNLAGSSGNTIYF. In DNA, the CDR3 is TGCGCCAGCAGCCAAAATTTGGCAGGCAGTTCTGGAAACACCATATATTTT.

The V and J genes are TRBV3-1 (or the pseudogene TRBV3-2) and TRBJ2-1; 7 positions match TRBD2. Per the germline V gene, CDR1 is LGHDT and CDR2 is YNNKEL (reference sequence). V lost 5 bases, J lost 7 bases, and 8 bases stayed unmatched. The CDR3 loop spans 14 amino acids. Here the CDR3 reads CASSYTGTKNEQFF. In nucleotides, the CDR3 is TGTGCCAGCAGCTACACCGGGACTAAAAATGAGCAGTTCTTC.

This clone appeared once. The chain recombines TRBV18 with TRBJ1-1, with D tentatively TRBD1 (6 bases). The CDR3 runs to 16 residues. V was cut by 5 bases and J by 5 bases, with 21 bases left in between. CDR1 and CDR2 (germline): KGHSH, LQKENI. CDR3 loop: CASSTTITGTRTEAFF. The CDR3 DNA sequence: TGTGCCAGCTCAACTACCATAACAGGGACGAGGACTGAAGCTTTCTTT.

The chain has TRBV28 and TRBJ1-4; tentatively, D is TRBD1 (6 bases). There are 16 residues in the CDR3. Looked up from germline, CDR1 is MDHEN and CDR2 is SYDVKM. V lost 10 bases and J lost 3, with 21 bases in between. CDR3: CAISRSQGTSNEKLFF. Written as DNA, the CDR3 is TGTGCCATTTCACGTTCCCAGGGGACGTCTAATGAAAAACTGTTTTTT.

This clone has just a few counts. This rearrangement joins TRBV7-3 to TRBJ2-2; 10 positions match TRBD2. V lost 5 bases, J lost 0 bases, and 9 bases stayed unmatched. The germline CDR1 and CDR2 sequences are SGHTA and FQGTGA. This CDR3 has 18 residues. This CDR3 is CASSPRLAGYTNTGELFF. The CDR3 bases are TGTGCCAGCAGCCCCCGACTAGCGGGCTACACGAACACCGGGGAGCTGTTTTTT.

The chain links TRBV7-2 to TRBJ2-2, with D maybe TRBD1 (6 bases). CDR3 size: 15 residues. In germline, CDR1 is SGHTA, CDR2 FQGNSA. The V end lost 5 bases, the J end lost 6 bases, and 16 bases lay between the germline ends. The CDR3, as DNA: TGTGCCAGCAGCCCCAGGGGAGTAAGGGCCGGGGAGCTGTTTTTT. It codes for CASSPRGVRAGELFF.

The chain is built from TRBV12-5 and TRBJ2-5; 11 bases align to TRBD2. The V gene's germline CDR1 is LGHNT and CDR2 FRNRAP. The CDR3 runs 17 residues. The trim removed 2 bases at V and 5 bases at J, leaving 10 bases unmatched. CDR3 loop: CASGLFLAGGLRETQYF. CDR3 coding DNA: TGTGCTAGTGGTTTGTTTCTAGCGGGGGGCCTCCGGGAGACCCAGTACTTC.

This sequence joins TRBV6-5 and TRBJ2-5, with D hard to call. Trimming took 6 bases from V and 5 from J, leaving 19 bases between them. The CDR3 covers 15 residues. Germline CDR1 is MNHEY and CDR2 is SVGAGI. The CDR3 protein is CASSWALGPRETQYF. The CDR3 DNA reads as TGTGCCAGCAGCTGGGCGTTAGGCCCCCGGGAGACCCAGTACTTC.

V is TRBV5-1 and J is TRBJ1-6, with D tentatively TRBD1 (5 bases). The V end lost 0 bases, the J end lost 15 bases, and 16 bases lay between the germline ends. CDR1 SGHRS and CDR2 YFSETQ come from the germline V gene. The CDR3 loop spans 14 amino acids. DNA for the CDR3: TGCGCCAGCAGCTTGGCCCGGGGCACAGAGCTCCTCCACTTT. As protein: CASSLARGTELLHF.

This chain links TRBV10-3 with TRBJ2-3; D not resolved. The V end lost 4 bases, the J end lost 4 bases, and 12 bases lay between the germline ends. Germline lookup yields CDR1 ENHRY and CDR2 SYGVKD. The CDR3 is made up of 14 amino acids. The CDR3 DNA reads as TGTGCCATCAGTGCGGCTGCGTATCCAGATACGCAGTATTTT. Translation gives CAISAAAYPDTQYF.

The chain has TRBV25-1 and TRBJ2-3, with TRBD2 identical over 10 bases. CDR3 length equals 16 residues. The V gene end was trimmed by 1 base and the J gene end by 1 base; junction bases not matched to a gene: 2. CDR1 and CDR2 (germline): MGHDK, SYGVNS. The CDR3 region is CASSESGTSGTDTQYF. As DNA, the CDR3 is TGTGCCAGCAGTGAATCAGGGACTAGCGGCACAGATACGCAGTATTTT.

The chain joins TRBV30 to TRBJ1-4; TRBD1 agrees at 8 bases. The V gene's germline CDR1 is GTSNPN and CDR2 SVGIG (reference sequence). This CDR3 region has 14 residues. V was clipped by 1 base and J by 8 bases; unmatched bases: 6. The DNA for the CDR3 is TGTGCCTGGAGTGCAGGGGGCCCTTCGGAAAAACTGTTTTTT. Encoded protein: CAWSAGGPSEKLFF.

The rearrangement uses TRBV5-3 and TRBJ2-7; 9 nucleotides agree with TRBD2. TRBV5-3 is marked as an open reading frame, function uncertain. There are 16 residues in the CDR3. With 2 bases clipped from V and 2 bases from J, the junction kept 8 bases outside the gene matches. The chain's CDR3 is CARSFSPSGETYEQYV. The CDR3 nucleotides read TGTGCCAGAAGCTTTTCCCCTAGCGGGGAAACCTACGAGCAGTACGTC.

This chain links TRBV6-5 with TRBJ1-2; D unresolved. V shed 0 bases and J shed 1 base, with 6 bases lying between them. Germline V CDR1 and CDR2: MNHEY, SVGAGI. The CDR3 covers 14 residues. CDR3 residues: CASSYSPFNYGYTF. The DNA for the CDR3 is TGTGCCAGCAGTTACTCGCCCTTTAACTATGGCTACACCTTC.

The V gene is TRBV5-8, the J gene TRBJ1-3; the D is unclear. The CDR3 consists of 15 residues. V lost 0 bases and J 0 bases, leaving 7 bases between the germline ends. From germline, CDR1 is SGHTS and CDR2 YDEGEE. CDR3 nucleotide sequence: TGTGCCAGCAGCTTGGGACTTCACTCTGGAAACACCATATATTTT. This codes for CASSLGLHSGNTIYF.

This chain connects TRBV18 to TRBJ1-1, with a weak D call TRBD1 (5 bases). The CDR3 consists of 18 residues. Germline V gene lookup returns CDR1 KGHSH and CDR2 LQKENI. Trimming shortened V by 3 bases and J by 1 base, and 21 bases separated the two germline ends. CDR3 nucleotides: TGTGCCAGCTCACCCCCCCCCGGGTGGGAGGGGCGGAACACTGAAGCTTTCTTT. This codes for CASSPPPGWEGRNTEAFF.

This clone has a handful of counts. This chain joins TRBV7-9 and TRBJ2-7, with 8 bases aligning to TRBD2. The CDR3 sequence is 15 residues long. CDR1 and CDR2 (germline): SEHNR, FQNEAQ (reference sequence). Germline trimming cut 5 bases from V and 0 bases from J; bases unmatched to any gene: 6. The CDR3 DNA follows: TGTGCCAGCAGCCCCGGGAGGGCCCTCTCCTACGAGCAGTACGTC. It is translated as CASSPGRALSYEQYV.

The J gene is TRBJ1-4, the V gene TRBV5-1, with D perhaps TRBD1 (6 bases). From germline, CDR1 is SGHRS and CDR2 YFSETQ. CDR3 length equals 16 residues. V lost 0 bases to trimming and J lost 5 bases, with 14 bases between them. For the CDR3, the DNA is TGCGCCAGCAGCTTGGAGCCACAGGGCGAGAATGAAAAACTGTTTTTT. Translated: CASSLEPQGENEKLFF.

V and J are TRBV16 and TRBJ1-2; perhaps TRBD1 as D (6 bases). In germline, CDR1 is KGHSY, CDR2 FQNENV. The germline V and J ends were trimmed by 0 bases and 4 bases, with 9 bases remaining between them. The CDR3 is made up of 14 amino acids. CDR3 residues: CASSQSTGLYGYTF. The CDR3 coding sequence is TGTGCCAGCAGCCAATCGACAGGCCTCTATGGCTACACCTTC. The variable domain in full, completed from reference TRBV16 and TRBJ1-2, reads GEEVAQTPKHLVRGEGQKAKLYCAPIKGHSYVFWYQQVLKNEFKFLISFQNENVFDETGMPKERFSAKCLPNSPCSLEIQATKLEDSAVYFCASSQSTGLYGYTFGSGTRLTVV.

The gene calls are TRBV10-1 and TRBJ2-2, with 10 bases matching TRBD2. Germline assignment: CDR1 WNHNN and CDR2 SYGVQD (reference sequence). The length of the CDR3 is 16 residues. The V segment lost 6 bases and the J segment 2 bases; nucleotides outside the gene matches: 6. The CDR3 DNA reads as TGCGCCAGCAGCCATAGCGGGGGGATCAACACCGGGGAGCTGTTTTTT. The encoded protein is CASSHSGGINTGELFF.

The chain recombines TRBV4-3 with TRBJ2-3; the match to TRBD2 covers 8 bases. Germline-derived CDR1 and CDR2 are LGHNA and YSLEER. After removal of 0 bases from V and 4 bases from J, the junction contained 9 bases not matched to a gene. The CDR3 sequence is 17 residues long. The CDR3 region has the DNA TGCGCCAGCAGCCAAGATAGCGGCGGGGGGCGCGCAGATACGCAGTATTTT. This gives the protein CASSQDSGGGRADTQYF.

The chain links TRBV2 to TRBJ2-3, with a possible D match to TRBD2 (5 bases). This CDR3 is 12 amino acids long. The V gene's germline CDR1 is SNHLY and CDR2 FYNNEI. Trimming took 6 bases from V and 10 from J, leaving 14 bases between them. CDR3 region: CASSEGFPAQYF. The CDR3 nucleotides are TGTGCCAGCAGCGAGGGATTCCCGGCGCAGTATTTT.

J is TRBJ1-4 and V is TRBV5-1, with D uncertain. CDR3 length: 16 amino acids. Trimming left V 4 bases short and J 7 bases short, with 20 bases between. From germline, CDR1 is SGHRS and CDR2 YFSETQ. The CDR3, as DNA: TGCGCCAGCAGCCCCATGCCTGGTACCGGGAGTGAAAAACTGTTTTTT. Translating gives CASSPMPGTGSEKLFF.

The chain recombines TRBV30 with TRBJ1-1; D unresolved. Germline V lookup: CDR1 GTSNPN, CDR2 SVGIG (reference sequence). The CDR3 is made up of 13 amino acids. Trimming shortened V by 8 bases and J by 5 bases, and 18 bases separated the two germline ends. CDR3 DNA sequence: TGTGCCCCCCGGGCCGACGAGCGAACTGAAGCTTTCTTT. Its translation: CAPRADERTEAFF.